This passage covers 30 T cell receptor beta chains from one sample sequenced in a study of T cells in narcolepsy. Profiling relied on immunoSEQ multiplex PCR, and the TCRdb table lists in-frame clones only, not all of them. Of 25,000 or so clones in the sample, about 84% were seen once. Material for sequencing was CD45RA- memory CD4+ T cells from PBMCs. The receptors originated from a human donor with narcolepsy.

This CDR3 is CASSGTGYEQYF. CDR3 sequence (DNA): TGTGCCAGCAGCGGGACAGGGTACGAGCAGTACTTC. This sequence joins TRBV7-9 and TRBJ2-5; the match to TRBD1 covers 9 bases. Judging by the DNA end, TRBJ2-7 fits better; the J call may be wrong. Germline V gives CDR1 SEHNR, CDR2 FQNEAQ (reference sequence). This CDR3 region has 12 residues.

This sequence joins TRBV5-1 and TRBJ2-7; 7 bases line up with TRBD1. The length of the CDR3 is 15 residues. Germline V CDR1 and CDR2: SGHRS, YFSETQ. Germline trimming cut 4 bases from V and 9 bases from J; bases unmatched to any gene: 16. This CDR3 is CASSPTGTAPPSQYF. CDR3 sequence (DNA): TGCGCCAGCAGCCCAACCGGGACAGCTCCCCCTTCGCAGTACTTC.

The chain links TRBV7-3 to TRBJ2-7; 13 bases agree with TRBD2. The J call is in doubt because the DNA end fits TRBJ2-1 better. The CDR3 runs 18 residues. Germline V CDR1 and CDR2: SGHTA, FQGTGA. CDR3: CASSLGLAGPSSYNEQFF. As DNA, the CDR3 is TGTGCCAGCAGCTTGGGACTAGCGGGGCCCAGCTCCTACAATGAGCAGTTCTTC.

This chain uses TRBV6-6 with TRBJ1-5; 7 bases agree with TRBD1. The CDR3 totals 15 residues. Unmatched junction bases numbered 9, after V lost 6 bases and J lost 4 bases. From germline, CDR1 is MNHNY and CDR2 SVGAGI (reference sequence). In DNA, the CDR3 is TGTGCCAGCAGCCCACTTACAGGGGCAAATCAGCCCCAGCATTTT. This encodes CASSPLTGANQPQHF.

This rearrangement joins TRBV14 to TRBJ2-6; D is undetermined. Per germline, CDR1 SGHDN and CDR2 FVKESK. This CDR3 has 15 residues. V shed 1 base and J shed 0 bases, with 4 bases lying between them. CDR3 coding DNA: TGTGCCAGCAGCCAAGTCCGCTCTGGGGCCAACGTCCTGACTTTC. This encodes CASSQVRSGANVLTF.

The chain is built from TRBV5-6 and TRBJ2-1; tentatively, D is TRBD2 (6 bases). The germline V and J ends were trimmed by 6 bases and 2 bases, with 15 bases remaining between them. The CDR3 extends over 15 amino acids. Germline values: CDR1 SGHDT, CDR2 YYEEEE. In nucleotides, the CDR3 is TGTGCCAGCACCCCTCTCGGGGGAGCCTACAATGAGCAGTTCTTC. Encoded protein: CASTPLGGAYNEQFF.

CDR3 region: CASSEFYRDSEAFF. Here the CDR3 DNA reads TGTGCCAGCAGTGAATTTTACAGGGATTCTGAAGCTTTCTTT. The V and J genes are TRBV25-1 and TRBJ1-1; D is possibly TRBD1 (6 bases). The CDR3 is 14 amino acids. CDR1 and CDR2 (germline): MGHDK, SYGVNS. Trimming removed 1 base at V and 6 bases at J, with 12 bases between. Combining the CDR3 with reference TRBV25-1 and TRBJ1-1 gives the whole variable domain EADIYQTPRYLVIGTGKKITLECSQTMGHDKMYWYQQDPGMELHLIHYSYGVNSTEKGDLSSESTVSRIRTEHFPLTLESARPSHTSQYLCASSEFYRDSEAFFGQGTRLTVV.

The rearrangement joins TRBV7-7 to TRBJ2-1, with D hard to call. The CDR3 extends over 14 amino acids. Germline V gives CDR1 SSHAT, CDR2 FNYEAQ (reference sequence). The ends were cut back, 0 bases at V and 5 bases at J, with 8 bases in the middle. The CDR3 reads CASSLAGTHNEQFF. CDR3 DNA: TGTGCCAGCAGCTTAGCGGGCACACACAATGAGCAGTTCTTC.

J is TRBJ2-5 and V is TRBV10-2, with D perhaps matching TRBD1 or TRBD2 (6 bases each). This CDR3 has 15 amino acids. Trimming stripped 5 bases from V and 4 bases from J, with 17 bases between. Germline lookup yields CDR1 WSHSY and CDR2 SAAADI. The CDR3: CASSPIQGGGETQYF. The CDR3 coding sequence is TGCGCCAGCAGTCCAATACAGGGAGGTGGAGAGACCCAGTACTTC.

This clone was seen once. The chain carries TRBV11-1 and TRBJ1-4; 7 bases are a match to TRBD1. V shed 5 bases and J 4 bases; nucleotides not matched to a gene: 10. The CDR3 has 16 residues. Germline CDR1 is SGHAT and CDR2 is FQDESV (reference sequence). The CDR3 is CASSPTPGQINEKLFF. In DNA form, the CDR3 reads TGTGCCAGCAGCCCGACCCCGGGACAGATTAATGAAAAACTGTTTTTT.

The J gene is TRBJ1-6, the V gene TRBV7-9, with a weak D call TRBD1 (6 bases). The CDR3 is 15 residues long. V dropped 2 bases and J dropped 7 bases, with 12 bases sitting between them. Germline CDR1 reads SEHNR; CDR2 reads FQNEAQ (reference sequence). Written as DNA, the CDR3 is TGTGCCAGCAGCTTACAGGGGTTTACGAATTCACCCCTCCACTTT. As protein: CASSLQGFTNSPLHF.

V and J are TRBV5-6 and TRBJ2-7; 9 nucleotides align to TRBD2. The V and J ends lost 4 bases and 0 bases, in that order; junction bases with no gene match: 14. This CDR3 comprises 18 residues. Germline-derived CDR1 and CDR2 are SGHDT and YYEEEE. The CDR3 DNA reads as TGTGCCAGCAGCCCATTATACCAGACTAGCGGAAGCTCCTACGAGCAGTACTTC. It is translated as CASSPLYQTSGSSYEQYF. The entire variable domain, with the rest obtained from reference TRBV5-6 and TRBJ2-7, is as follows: DAGVTQSPTHLIKTRGQQVTLRCSPKSGHDTVSWYQQALGQGPQFIFQYYEEEERQRGNFPDRFSGHQFPNYSSELNVNALLLGDSALYLCASSPLYQTSGSSYEQYFGPGTRLTVT.

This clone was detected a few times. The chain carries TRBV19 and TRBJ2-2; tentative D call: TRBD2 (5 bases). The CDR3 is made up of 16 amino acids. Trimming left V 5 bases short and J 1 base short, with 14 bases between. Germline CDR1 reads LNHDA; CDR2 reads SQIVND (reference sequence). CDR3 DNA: TGTGCCAGTAGTCCCTCTAGCTGGGTGAACACCGGGGAGCTGTTTTTT. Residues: CASSPSSWVNTGELFF. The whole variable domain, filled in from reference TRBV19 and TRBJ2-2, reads DGGITQSPKYLFRKEGQNVTLSCEQNLNHDAMYWYRQDPGQGLRLIYYSQIVNDFQKGDIAEGYSVSREKKESFPLTVTSAQKNPTAFYLCASSPSSWVNTGELFFGEGSRLTVL.

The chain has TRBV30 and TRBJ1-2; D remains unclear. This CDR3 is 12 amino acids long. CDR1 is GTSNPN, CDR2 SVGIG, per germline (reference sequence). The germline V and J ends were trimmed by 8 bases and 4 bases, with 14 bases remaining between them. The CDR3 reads CAGLDTFYGYTF. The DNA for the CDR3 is TGTGCCGGATTAGACACCTTCTATGGCTACACCTTC.

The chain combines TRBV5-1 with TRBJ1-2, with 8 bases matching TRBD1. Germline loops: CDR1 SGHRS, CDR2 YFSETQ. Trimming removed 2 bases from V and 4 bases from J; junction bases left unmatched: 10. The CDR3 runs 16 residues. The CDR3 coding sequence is TGCGCCAGCAGCTTCTCGCCAGGACAGGGAGGCTATGGCTACACCTTC. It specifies CASSFSPGQGGYGYTF. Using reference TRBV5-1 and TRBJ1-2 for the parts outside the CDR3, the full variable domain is KAGVTQTPRYLIKTRGQQVTLSCSPISGHRSVSWYQQTPGQGLQFLFEYFSETQRNKGNFPGRFSGRQFSNSRSEMNVSTLELGDSALYLCASSFSPGQGGYGYTFGSGTRLTVV.

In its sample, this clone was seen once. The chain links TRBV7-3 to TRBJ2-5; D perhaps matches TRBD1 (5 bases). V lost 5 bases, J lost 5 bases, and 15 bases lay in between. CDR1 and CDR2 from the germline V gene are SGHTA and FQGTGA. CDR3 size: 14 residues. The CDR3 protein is CASSPGHTSETQYF. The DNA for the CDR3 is TGTGCCAGCAGCCCAGGACACACTTCTGAGACCCAGTACTTC. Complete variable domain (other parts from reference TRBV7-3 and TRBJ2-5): GAGVSQTPSNKVTEKGKYVELRCDPISGHTALYWYRQSLGQGPEFLIYFQGTGAADDSGLPNDRFFAVRPEGSVSTLKIQRTERGDSAVYLCASSPGHTSETQYFGPGTRLLVL.

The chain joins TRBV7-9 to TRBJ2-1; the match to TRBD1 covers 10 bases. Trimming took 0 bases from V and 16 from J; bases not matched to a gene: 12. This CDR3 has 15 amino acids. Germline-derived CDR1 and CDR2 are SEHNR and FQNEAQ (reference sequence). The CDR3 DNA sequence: TGTGCCAGCAGCTTAGCTGGCGGGTCGGGGACAGGGGTTTTCTTC. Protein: CASSLAGGSGTGVFF.

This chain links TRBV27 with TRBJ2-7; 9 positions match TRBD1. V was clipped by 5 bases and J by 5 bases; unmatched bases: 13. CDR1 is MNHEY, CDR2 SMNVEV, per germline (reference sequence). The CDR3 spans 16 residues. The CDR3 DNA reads TGTGCCAGCAGTCGCTCCCCGGGACAGGGAAGGAACGAGCAGTACTTC. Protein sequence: CASSRSPGQGRNEQYF.

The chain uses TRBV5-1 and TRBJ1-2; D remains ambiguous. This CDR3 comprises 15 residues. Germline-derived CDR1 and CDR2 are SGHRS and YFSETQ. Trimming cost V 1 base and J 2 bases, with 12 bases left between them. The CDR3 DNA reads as TGCGCCAGCAGCTTGAGGCAGGCGGGAAACTATGGCTACACCTTC. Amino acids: CASSLRQAGNYGYTF.

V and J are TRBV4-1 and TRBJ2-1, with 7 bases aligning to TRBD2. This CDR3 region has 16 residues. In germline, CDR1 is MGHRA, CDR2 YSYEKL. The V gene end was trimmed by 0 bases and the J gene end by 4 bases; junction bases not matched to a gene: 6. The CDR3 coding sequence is TGCGCCAGCAGCCAAGATTGGCCTAGCGGATACAATGAGCAGTTCTTC. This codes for CASSQDWPSGYNEQFF.

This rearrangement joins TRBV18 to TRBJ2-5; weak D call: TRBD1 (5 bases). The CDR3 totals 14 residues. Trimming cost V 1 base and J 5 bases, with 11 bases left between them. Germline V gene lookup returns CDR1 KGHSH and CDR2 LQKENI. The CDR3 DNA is TGTGCCAGCTCACCACAGGGGCGGTCGGAGACCCAGTACTTC. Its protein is CASSPQGRSETQYF.

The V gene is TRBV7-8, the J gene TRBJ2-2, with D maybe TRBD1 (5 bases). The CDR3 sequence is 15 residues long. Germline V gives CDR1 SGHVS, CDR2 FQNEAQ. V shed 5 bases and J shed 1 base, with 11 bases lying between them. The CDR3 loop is CASSSPTGNTGELFF. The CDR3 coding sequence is TGTGCCAGCAGCAGTCCTACAGGGAACACCGGGGAGCTGTTTTTT.

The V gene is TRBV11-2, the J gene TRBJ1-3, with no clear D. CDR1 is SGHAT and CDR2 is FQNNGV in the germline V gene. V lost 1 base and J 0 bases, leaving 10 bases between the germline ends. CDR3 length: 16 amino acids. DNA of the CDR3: TGTGCCAGCAGCTTAGCGGCGCGTCTCTCTGGAAACACCATATATTTT. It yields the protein CASSLAARLSGNTIYF.

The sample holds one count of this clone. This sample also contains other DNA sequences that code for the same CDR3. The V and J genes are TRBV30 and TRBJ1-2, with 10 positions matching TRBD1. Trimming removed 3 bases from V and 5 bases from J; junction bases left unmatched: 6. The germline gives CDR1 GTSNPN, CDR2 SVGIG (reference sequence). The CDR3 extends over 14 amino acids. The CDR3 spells CAWRPPGQGYGYTF. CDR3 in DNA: TGTGCCTGGAGGCCGCCGGGACAGGGGTATGGCTACACCTTC.

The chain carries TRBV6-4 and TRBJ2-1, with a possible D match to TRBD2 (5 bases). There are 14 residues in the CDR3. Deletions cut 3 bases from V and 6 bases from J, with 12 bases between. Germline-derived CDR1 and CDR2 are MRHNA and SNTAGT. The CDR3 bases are TGTGCCAGCAGTGAGGGTCTAGCCAGCAATGAGCAGTTCTTC. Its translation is CASSEGLASNEQFF.

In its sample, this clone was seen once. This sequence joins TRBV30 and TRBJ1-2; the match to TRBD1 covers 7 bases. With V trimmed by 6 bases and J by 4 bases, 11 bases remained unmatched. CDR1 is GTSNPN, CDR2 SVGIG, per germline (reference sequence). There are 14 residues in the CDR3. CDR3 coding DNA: TGTGCCTGCGTGGACAGGACCAGGGGCTATGGCTACACCTTC. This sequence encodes CACVDRTRGYGYTF.

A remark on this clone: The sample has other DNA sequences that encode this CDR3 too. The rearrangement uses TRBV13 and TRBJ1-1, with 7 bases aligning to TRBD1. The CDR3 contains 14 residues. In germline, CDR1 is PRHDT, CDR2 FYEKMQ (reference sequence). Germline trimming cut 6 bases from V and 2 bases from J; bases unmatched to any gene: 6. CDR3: CASSLRQGNTEAFF. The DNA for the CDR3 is TGTGCCAGCAGTCTACGACAGGGCAACACTGAAGCTTTCTTT.

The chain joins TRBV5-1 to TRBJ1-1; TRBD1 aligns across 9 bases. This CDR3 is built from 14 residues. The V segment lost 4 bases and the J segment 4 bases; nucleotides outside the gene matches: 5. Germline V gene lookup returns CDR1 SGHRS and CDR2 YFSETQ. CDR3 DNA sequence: TGCGCCAGCAGCGCGACAGGGGGGGCCACTGAAGCTTTCTTT. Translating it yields CASSATGGATEAFF.

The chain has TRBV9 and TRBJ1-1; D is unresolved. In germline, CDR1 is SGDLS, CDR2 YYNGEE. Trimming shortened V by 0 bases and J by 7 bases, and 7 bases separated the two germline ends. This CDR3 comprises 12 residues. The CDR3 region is CASSVGTDEAFF. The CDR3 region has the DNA TGTGCCAGCAGCGTAGGAACAGATGAAGCTTTCTTT.

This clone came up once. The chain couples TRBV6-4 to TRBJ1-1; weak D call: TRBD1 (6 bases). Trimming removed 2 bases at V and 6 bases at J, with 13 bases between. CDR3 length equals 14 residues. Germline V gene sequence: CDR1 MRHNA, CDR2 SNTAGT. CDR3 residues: CASSDASRGSEAFF. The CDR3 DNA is TGTGCCAGCAGTGACGCTTCGAGGGGGTCTGAAGCTTTCTTT.